This passage covers 21 T cell receptor beta chains from one sample sequenced in a study of blood T cells in healthy people across ages. A sample-barcoded 5' primer and a J-beta primer mix were used in a second PCR of roughly 7 to 11 cycles. MiXCR was run by TCRdb on the 5' RACE reads, yielding one entry per CDR3 protein. The repertoire includes roughly 650,000 distinct CDR3 sequences, around 32% of them detected once, and approximately 15% sits in the top ten. Source material: blood. These receptor sequences come from a woman of 80 years or more in good health.

This clonotype was seen ten or more times. The V gene is TRBV7-3, the J gene TRBJ2-1; TRBD1 matches 9 bases. CDR1 is SGHTA, CDR2 FQGTGA, per germline. After removal of 3 bases from V and 3 bases from J, the junction contained 3 bases not matched to a gene. The CDR3 covers 15 residues. In nucleotides, the CDR3 is TGTGCCAGCAGCTTCCAGGGACAGGGCTACAATGAGCAGTTCTTC. This gives the protein CASSFQGQGYNEQFF.

The sample holds a few counts of this clonotype. The genes are TRBV24-1 and TRBJ1-5; the match to TRBD1 covers 12 bases. The junction had 5 bases not matched to a gene; V was cut back by 0 bases and J by 0 bases. Germline CDR1 KGHDR, CDR2 SFDVKD. The CDR3 totals 19 residues. The chain's CDR3 is CATSDLPGQGAGSNQPQHF. The DNA of the CDR3 is TGTGCCACCAGTGATTTGCCGGGACAGGGGGCGGGTAGCAATCAGCCCCAGCATTTT.

The chain has TRBV27 and TRBJ2-7; a possible D gene is TRBD1 (5 bases). The CDR3 covers 15 residues. Germline loops: CDR1 MNHEY, CDR2 SMNVEV (reference sequence). Trimming left V 3 bases short and J 0 bases short, with 12 bases between. The CDR3 DNA sequence: TGTGCCAGCAGTTTGAAGGGGCACCCCTCCTACGAGCAGTACTTC. It is translated as CASSLKGHPSYEQYF.

This clonotype occurred many times. The chain couples TRBV7-2 to TRBJ2-5; unclear D gene. The CDR3 contains 15 residues. The ends were cut back, 0 bases at V and 2 bases at J, with 10 bases in the middle. Germline-derived CDR1 and CDR2 are SGHTA and FQGNSA. The CDR3 DNA is TGTGCCAGCAGCTTAGCGGCGACGGAGCAAGAGACCCAGTACTTC. This translates into CASSLAATEQETQYF.

This clonotype has a count of ten or more. The rearrangement links TRBV11-2 to TRBJ2-7; D may be TRBD1 (6 bases). The CDR3 covers 14 residues. Germline V lookup: CDR1 SGHAT, CDR2 FQNNGV. The V and J ends lost 1 base and 6 bases respectively, with 13 bases between them. The CDR3 is CASSLVGARLEQYF. The DNA of the CDR3 is TGTGCCAGCAGCTTAGTGGGGGCTAGGCTCGAGCAGTACTTC.

The sample holds a few counts of this clonotype. The junction differs from germline at one of its ends, possibly a read error. CDR3 amino acids: CASSQGLAGEGNEQFF. The CDR3, as DNA: TGTGCCAGCAGCCAAGGTCTAGCGGGGGAAGGAAATGAGCAGTTCTTC. The rearrangement links TRBV4-3 to TRBJ2-1; TRBD2 matches 10 bases. Looked up from germline, CDR1 is LGHNA and CDR2 is YSLEER. The length of the CDR3 is 16 residues.

This clonotype came up many times. The gene calls are TRBV20-1 and TRBJ1-2; D may be TRBD1 (6 bases). V was shortened by 6 bases and J by 4 bases, with 12 bases between the two germline ends. Germline V lookup: CDR1 DFQATT, CDR2 SNEGSKA (reference sequence). The CDR3 sequence is 12 residues long. CDR3 protein: CSAQGKGYGYTF. As DNA, the CDR3 is TGCAGTGCGCAGGGGAAAGGCTATGGCTACACCTTC.

This chain uses TRBV7-9 with TRBJ2-1; perhaps D is TRBD1 or TRBD2 (5 bases each). Germline loops: CDR1 SEHNR, CDR2 FQNEAQ (reference sequence). Trimming took 5 bases from V and 7 from J, leaving 9 bases between them. The CDR3 spans 12 residues. In DNA form, the CDR3 reads TGTGCCAGCAGCGGGGACGGGAATGAGCAGTTCTTC. Its translation is CASSGDGNEQFF.

Worth noting for this clonotype: A much larger clone differs by one base, so this may be a read error. The CDR3 DNA follows: TGTGCCAACAGCACCCCCACTGAAGCTTTCTTT. This translates into CANSTPTEAFF. The chain couples TRBV6-5 to TRBJ1-1; D is uncertain. Trimming stripped 10 bases from V and 4 bases from J, with 10 bases between. There are 11 residues in the CDR3. Germline V gene lookup returns CDR1 MNHEY and CDR2 SVGAGI.

This clonotype occurred many times. The V and J genes are TRBV4-3 and TRBJ1-2; TRBD1 is a possible D gene (6 bases). In germline, CDR1 is LGHNA, CDR2 YSLEER. V lost 0 bases and J lost 4, with 21 bases in between. CDR3 length equals 18 residues. CDR3 nucleotide sequence: TGCGCCAGCAGCCAAGATCAAATGGCGGCAGGGGTTGGCTATGGCTACACCTTC. Translated: CASSQDQMAAGVGYGYTF.

The V gene is TRBV12-3 or TRBV12-4, the J gene TRBJ2-3, with 10 bases fitting TRBD2. V gave up 6 bases and J gave up 3 bases; unmatched junction bases: 9. The CDR3 runs to 16 residues. In DNA form, the CDR3 reads TGTGCCAGCAGGGACGGGACTAGCGTGAGAACAGATACGCAGTATTTT. Protein sequence: CASRDGTSVRTDTQYF.

This clonotype has only a few counts. The V call is TRBV5-1, the J call TRBJ2-1, with TRBD2 as a possible D gene (5 bases). Trimming shortened V by 3 bases and J by 4 bases, and 23 bases separated the two germline ends. The V gene's germline CDR1 is SGHRS and CDR2 YFSETQ. The CDR3 length is 18 residues. CDR3 nucleotide sequence: TGCGCCAGCAGCTCTCTAAGGGCTAGCCCGACATCTTACAATGAGCAGTTCTTC. It is translated as CASSSLRASPTSYNEQFF.

This clonotype appeared many times. This chain links TRBV20-1 with TRBJ2-3, with D hard to call. Germline CDR1 reads DFQATT; CDR2 reads SNEGSKA (reference sequence). Trimming shortened V by 6 bases and J by 1 base, and 8 bases separated the two germline ends. The CDR3 extends over 12 amino acids. CDR3: CSALGRTDTQYF. The DNA of the CDR3 is TGCAGTGCCCTTGGACGCACAGATACGCAGTATTTT.

This clonotype was recorded at least ten times. This may be a read error, as it is one base from a much larger clone. CDR3 sequence: CASSFKTGYIDEQYF. The CDR3 coding sequence is TGTGCCAGCAGCTTTAAGACAGGGTATATCGATGAGCAGTACTTC. This chain links TRBV5-6 with TRBJ2-5; TRBD1 matches at 7 bases. With 2 bases clipped from V and 11 bases from J, the junction kept 15 bases outside the gene matches. Germline V gives CDR1 SGHDT, CDR2 YYEEEE. The CDR3 is 15 amino acids.

This clonotype has only a few counts. The gene calls are TRBV2 and TRBJ2-3, with TRBD2 matching 10 bases. Germline V gene data show CDR1 as SNHLY and CDR2 as FYNNEI. The CDR3 length is 16 residues. The ends lost 5 bases at V and 5 bases at J; junction bases unmatched: 10. CDR3 bases: TGTGCCAGCAGTCCTCTGGAGCGGGGGGGCGAAGATACGCAGTATTTT. Amino acid sequence: CASSPLERGGEDTQYF.

Ten or more counts support this clonotype. The chain has TRBV9 and TRBJ2-4; no reliable D call. Germline V CDR1 and CDR2: SGDLS, YYNGEE. Trimming took off 0 bases at V and 1 base at J, with 8 bases between the two ends. The length of the CDR3 is 15 residues. In nucleotides, the CDR3 is TGTGCCAGCAGCGTAGGGGCTCCGGCCAAAAACATTCAGTACTTC. This codes for CASSVGAPAKNIQYF.

This clonotype was seen at least ten times. V and J are TRBV10-3 and TRBJ1-1; D is ambiguous. The CDR3 is 13 amino acids. Deletions cut 3 bases from V and 1 base from J, with 6 bases between. Germline CDR1 reads ENHRY; CDR2 reads SYGVKD. This CDR3 reads CAISDGRNTEAFF. CDR3 coding DNA: TGTGCCATCAGTGATGGCAGGAACACTGAAGCTTTCTTT.

As concerns this clonotype: This clone may be a read error of a much larger clone one base away. This chain links TRBV9 with TRBJ2-5, with a possible D match to TRBD2 (7 bases). Near its end, the DNA agrees better with TRBJ2-7, so the J call may be wrong. Germline-derived CDR1 and CDR2 are SGDLS and YYNGEE. This CDR3 spans 16 amino acids. The CDR3 region has the DNA TGTGCCAGCAGCGCCCGGGACGGGGGGCGCAGACACGAGCAGTACTTC. This encodes CASSARDGGRRHEQYF.

This clonotype has a handful of counts. Just one base apart from a much larger clone, this may be a read error. The J gene is TRBJ2-1, the V gene TRBV27; 8 nucleotides align to TRBD1. The J call may be in error: the DNA end matches TRBJ2-7 better. From germline, CDR1 is MNHEY and CDR2 SMNVEV (reference sequence). This CDR3 contains 15 residues. The CDR3 DNA sequence: TGTGCCAGCAGTTTACGGACAGGGAGCCACAATGAGCAGTACTTC. This encodes CASSLRTGSHNEQYF.

There are a few counts of this clonotype. A clone one base away is much larger, so this may be a read error. The chain links TRBV12-3 or TRBV12-4 to TRBJ2-1; D unclear. This CDR3 spans 14 amino acids. The CDR3 here is CAGSLPITYNEQFF. The CDR3 DNA reads TGTGCCGGCAGTTTACCGATAACCTACAATGAGCAGTTCTTC.

This clonotype turned up a few times. Written as DNA, the CDR3 is TGTGCCAGCAGGCTACCGGGCTTTGGCTACACCTTC. Translation gives CASRLPGFGYTF. This chain links TRBV28 with TRBJ1-2; D call uncertain. V lost 6 bases to trimming and J lost 7 bases, with 12 bases between them. Germline CDR1 reads MDHEN; CDR2 reads SYDVKM. The CDR3 runs 12 residues.